The sequence of this TCR beta chain was determined in a study of early T cells in non-severe SARS-CoV-2 infection. At the level of the study: Chains were unpaired, as sequencing was done on bulk RNA from unsorted whole blood. Broader study findings: Using VDJdb, the matching emphasized anti-spike CD8 responses while missing private and CD4 specificities.

Trimming stripped 6 bases from V and 0 bases from J, with 11 bases between. The CDR3 spans 14 residues. CDR1 is MDHEN, CDR2 SYDVKM, per germline. Comments on this clonotype: As yet, its antigen is unknown.

Researchers attached unique molecular identifiers to individual cDNA molecules. TCRdb reprocessed the 5' RACE reads via MiXCR and lists one record per CDR3 protein. The table includes 30,000 to 40,000 distinct CDR3 sequences, about 8% detected once. This material consisted of whole blood, taken at baseline. The J gene is TRBJ1-2, the V gene TRBV28; D ambiguous. The source of this sequence is an adult who was a healthcare worker with PCR-confirmed SARS-CoV-2 infection or an uninfected control (not recorded which). CDR3 coding DNA: TGTGCCAGCAGGGACGGTTTCTCTAACTATGGCTACACCTTC. Translation gives CASRDGFSNYGYTF.